The 11 T cell receptor beta chains below come from one sample, sequenced in a study of blood T cell repertoires in COVID-19. Sequenced by immunoSEQ multiplex PCR; TCRdb stores in-frame clones only, minus some. The sample holds about 87,000 clones, roughly 75% seen once. The sequencing input was peripheral blood. The receptors derive from a woman between 50 and 59 years old with acute or convalescent COVID-19.

The chain carries TRBV28 and TRBJ1-3, with TRBD1 matching over 7 bases. CDR1 is MDHEN and CDR2 is SYDVKM in the germline V gene. V was clipped by 7 bases and J by 4 bases; unmatched bases: 10. The CDR3 totals 15 residues. The CDR3 DNA reads TGTGCCAGCACCCGGTCGACAGGGAGAGGAAACACCATATATTTT. Protein: CASTRSTGRGNTIYF.

The V and J genes are TRBV19 and TRBJ2-1, with TRBD1 identical over 8 bases. The CDR3 has 15 residues. J was trimmed by 1 base and V by 4 bases; bases with no gene match: 3. Germline CDR1 reads LNHDA; CDR2 reads SQIVND (reference sequence). Here the CDR3 DNA reads TGTGCCAGTAGTAAGACAGGGGAGTCCTACAATGAGCAGTTCTTC. It codes for CASSKTGESYNEQFF.

This clone came up a few times. V gene TRBV19 combines with J gene TRBJ2-7; D is possibly TRBD1 (6 bases). V lost 5 bases to trimming and J lost 3 bases, with 11 bases between them. Germline CDR1 LNHDA, CDR2 SQIVND (reference sequence). This CDR3 is built from 13 residues. The CDR3 here is CASSFRDNYEQYF. The CDR3, as DNA: TGTGCCAGTAGTTTCCGGGACAACTACGAGCAGTACTTC.

CDR3 nucleotides: TGTGCCACCGTACCTCCGGGGGGGCGTGGGGCTTTCTTT. Protein: CATVPPGGRGAFF. The V call is TRBV15, the J call TRBJ1-1; tentatively, D is TRBD1 (6 bases). V lost 8 bases, J lost 11 bases, and 21 bases lay in between. The CDR3 consists of 13 residues. The germline gives CDR1 LNHNV, CDR2 YYDKDF (reference sequence).

This clone showed up just once. Written as DNA, the CDR3 is TGTGCCAGCAGCCTGGGGACTCGCGGGGGGGCGGGAACAGATACGCAGTATTTT. This codes for CASSLGTRGGAGTDTQYF. This chain joins TRBV5-4 and TRBJ2-3; 9 bases align to TRBD2. The CDR3 spans 18 residues. V dropped 4 bases and J dropped 3; count of bases not matched to a gene: 15. CDR1 and CDR2 from the germline V gene are SGHNT and YYREEE (reference sequence).

J is TRBJ2-5 and V is TRBV7-9, with 9 bases matching TRBD2. The CDR3 is 16 residues long. Germline-derived CDR1 and CDR2 are SEHNR and FQNEAQ (reference sequence). After removal of 3 bases from V and 5 bases from J, the junction contained 10 bases not matched to a gene. The CDR3 nucleotides are TGTGCCAGCAGCTTGGCAGCGGGGGGACCCACGGAGACCCAGTACTTC. It yields the protein CASSLAAGGPTETQYF. The full variable domain, with the rest looked up from reference TRBV7-9 and TRBJ2-5, is DTGVSQNPRHKITKRGQNVTFRCDPISEHNRLYWYRQTLGQGPEFLTYFQNEAQLEKSRLLSDRFSAERPKGSFSTLEIQRTEQGDSAMYLCASSLAAGGPTETQYFGPGTRLLVL.

The DNA for the CDR3 is TGTGCCAGCAGTTACTATGGACAGGGGCCTAATCAGCCCCAGCATTTT. It is translated as CASSYYGQGPNQPQHF. V usage is TRBV6-6 and J usage is TRBJ1-5, with 9 bases aligning to TRBD1. Per germline, CDR1 MNHNY and CDR2 SVGAGI (reference sequence). This CDR3 is 16 amino acids long. V was clipped by 1 base and J by 4 bases; unmatched bases: 5.

The chain carries TRBV6-5 and TRBJ1-1; 10 positions match TRBD1. The CDR3 loop spans 12 amino acids. CDR1 is MNHEY and CDR2 is SVGAGI in the germline V gene. V shed 8 bases, J shed 8 bases, and the junction held 5 bases outside the gene matches. CDR3 bases: TGTGCCAGCGCGGGACAGGGGATCGAAGCTTTCTTT. The encoded protein is CASAGQGIEAFF.

This chain joins TRBV11-2 and TRBJ1-1; D is unresolved. Germline CDR1 and CDR2: SGHAT and FQNNGV. The V and J ends lost 7 bases and 3 bases respectively, with 18 bases between them. The CDR3 runs 15 residues. The CDR3 is CASTLTSRRYTEAFF. Here the CDR3 DNA reads TGTGCCAGCACCCTCACGAGCAGGAGGTACACTGAAGCTTTCTTT.

The chain employs TRBV6-5 and TRBJ1-1; possible D gene TRBD1, 5 bases. The CDR3 consists of 13 residues. Trimming took 10 bases from V and 1 from J, leaving 13 bases between them. The germline V gene encodes CDR1 MNHEY and CDR2 SVGAGI. CDR3 bases: TGTGCCACCTCGGGACTCCAGAACACTGAAGCTTTCTTT. Protein: CATSGLQNTEAFF.

This chain uses TRBV4-2 with TRBJ1-1; D is perhaps TRBD1 (5 bases). In germline, CDR1 is LGHNA, CDR2 YNFKEQ. The CDR3 totals 12 residues. The V gene lost 7 bases and the J gene lost 5 bases, with 11 bases spanning the gap. DNA for the CDR3: TGTGCCAGCAACCCGGGGGGAACTGAAGCTTTCTTT. This gives the protein CASNPGGTEAFF.